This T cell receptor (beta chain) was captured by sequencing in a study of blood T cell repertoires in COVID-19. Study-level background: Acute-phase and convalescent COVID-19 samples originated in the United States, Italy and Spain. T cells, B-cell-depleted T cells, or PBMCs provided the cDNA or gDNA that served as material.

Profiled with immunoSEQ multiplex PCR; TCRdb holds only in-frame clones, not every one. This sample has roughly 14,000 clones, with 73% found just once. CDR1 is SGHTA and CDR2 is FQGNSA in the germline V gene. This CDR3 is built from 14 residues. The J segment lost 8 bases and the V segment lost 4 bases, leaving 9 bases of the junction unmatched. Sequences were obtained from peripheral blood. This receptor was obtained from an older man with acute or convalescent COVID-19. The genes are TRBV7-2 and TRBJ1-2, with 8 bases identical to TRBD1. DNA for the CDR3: TGTGCCAGCAGCTCCCAGGGGACAGGAGGGGGCTACACCTTC. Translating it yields CASSSQGTGGGYTF.